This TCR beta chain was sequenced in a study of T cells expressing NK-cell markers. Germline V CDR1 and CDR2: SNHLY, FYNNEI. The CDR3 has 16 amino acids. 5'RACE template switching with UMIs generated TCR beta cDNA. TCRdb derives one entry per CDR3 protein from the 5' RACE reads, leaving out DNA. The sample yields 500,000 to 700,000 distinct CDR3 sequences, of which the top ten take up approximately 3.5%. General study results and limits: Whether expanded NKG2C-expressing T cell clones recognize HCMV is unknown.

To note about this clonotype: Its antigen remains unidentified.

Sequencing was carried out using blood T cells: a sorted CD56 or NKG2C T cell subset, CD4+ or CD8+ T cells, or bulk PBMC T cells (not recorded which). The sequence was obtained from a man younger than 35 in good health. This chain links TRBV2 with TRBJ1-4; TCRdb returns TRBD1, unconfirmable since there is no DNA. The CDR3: CASSEGQQVNNEKLFF.